These 10 T cell receptor beta chains were all obtained from the same sample, sequenced in a study of T cell responses to AZD1222 COVID-19 vaccine. Only in-frame clones appear in the TCRdb table, and some are missing; sequencing was by immunoSEQ multiplex PCR. Of more than 140,000 clones listed, more than 70% are singletons. The specimen was peripheral blood, collected on day 0 of MenACWY control vaccination. Receptors were obtained from an adult in good health.

This chain uses TRBV9 with TRBJ1-5; D possibly corresponds to TRBD1 (5 bases). The V end was cut by 2 bases, the J end by 2 bases, with 17 bases between. Germline CDR1 SGDLS, CDR2 YYNGEE. The CDR3 is 17 amino acids. CDR3 protein: CASSVRDSDGGNQPQHF. DNA of the CDR3: TGTGCCAGCAGCGTTCGGGACTCAGATGGGGGCAATCAGCCCCAGCATTTT.

The V gene is TRBV19, the J gene TRBJ2-7; D may match TRBD1 or TRBD2 (5 bases each). The germline V gene has CDR1 LNHDA and CDR2 SQIVND (reference sequence). The ends were cut back, 5 bases at V and 2 bases at J, with 10 bases in the middle. The CDR3 runs 13 residues. CDR3 protein: CASSPRDAYEQYF. Written as DNA, the CDR3 is TGTGCCAGTAGTCCGAGGGACGCCTACGAGCAGTACTTC.

The V gene is TRBV6-8, the J gene TRBJ2-6; no definite D call. Germline V gene data show CDR1 as MNHGY and CDR2 as SAAAGT. Trimming shortened V by 4 bases and J by 4 bases, and 11 bases separated the two germline ends. The CDR3 length is 15 residues. CDR3 protein: CASSWTLFGANVLTF. CDR3 sequence (DNA): TGTGCCAGCAGTTGGACCCTGTTCGGGGCCAACGTCCTGACTTTC.

The chain is built from TRBV19 and TRBJ2-1, with D uncertain. V shed 2 bases and J shed 6 bases, with 17 bases lying between them. The CDR3 length is 16 residues. Looked up from germline, CDR1 is LNHDA and CDR2 is SQIVND (reference sequence). CDR3 DNA sequence: TGTGCCAGTAGTATACGGGCCCTCCAATCTGTCAATGAGCAGTTCTTC. It codes for CASSIRALQSVNEQFF.

V is TRBV7-9 and J is TRBJ1-6; 8 nucleotides agree with TRBD1. V lost 4 bases, J lost 8 bases, and 7 bases stayed unmatched. This CDR3 is built from 15 residues. Germline CDR1 SEHNR, CDR2 FQNEAQ (reference sequence). The CDR3 spells CASSSGTGKYSPLHF. DNA for the CDR3: TGTGCCAGCAGCTCTGGGACAGGCAAATATTCACCCCTCCACTTT.

The rearrangement links TRBV7-3 to TRBJ2-2, with D perhaps matching TRBD1 or TRBD2 (5 bases each). The CDR3 loop spans 18 amino acids. Germline loops: CDR1 SGHTA, CDR2 FQGTGA. V lost 0 bases and J 1 base, leaving 15 bases between the germline ends. CDR3 in amino acids: CASSLTGETVRNTGELFF. DNA for the CDR3: TGTGCCAGCAGCTTAACGGGAGAGACAGTCAGGAACACCGGGGAGCTGTTTTTT.

The gene calls are TRBV3-1 (or the pseudogene TRBV3-2) and TRBJ2-3; TRBD2 is a possible D gene (8 bases). The germline V gene has CDR1 LGHDT and CDR2 YNNKEL (reference sequence). Trimming left V 2 bases short and J 0 bases short, with 18 bases between. CDR3 size: 18 residues. CDR3 nucleotide sequence: TGTGCCAGCAGCCAACAGGGGGTCGCGGGGGGAAGCACAGATACGCAGTATTTT. Amino acids: CASSQQGVAGGSTDTQYF.

V gene TRBV27 combines with J gene TRBJ2-1; 10 bases line up with TRBD2. The CDR3 is 14 residues long. CDR1 is MNHEY and CDR2 is SMNVEV in the germline V gene (reference sequence). The V and J ends lost 1 base and 9 bases, in that order; junction bases with no gene match: 3. CDR3 region: CASSLFSGRTEQFF. CDR3 coding DNA: TGTGCCAGCAGTTTATTTAGCGGGAGGACTGAGCAGTTCTTC.

The chain combines TRBV11-3 with TRBJ2-2; 7 bases fit TRBD2. V shed 7 bases and J 1 base; nucleotides not matched to a gene: 18. The CDR3 is 19 residues long. In germline, CDR1 is SGHNT, CDR2 YENEEA. This CDR3 is CASIPWGLAELQNTGELFF. CDR3 coding DNA: TGTGCCAGCATCCCTTGGGGCCTAGCGGAGCTACAGAACACCGGGGAGCTGTTTTTT.

The chain couples TRBV30 to TRBJ2-1; 7 bases fit TRBD1. The junction had 8 bases not matched to a gene; V was cut back by 8 bases and J by 4 bases. The CDR3 length is 13 residues. Germline lookup yields CDR1 GTSNPN and CDR2 SVGIG (reference sequence). The CDR3 DNA sequence: TGTGCCCAAACAAGGGGGCGATACAATGAGCAGTTCTTC. Translation: CAQTRGRYNEQFF.